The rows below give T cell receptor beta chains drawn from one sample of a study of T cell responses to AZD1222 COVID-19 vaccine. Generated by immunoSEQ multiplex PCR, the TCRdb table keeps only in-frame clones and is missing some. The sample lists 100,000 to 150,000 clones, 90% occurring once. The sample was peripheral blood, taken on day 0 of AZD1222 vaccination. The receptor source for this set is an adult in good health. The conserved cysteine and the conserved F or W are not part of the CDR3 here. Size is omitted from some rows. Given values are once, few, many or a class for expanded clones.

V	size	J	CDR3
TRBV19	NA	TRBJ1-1	ASSIYTREMNTEAF
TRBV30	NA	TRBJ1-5	AWSVIQGNQPQH
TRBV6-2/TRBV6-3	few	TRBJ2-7	ASSSPETGVYEQY
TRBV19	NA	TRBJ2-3	ANFLGGAADTQY
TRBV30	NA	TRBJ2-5	AWSVRYSREETQY
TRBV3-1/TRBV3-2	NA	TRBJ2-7	ASSHRLAEYEQY
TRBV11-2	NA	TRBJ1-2	ASSPARTDYGYT
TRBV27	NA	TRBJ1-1	ASSLSIPSMNTEAF
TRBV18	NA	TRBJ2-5	ASSPRLGTHGDQETQY
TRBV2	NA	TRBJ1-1	ASTTWQVNTEAF
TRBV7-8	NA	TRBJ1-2	ASSSGQSYVGYT
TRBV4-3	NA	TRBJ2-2	ASSQGQGGLLGELF
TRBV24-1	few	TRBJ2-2	ATSDPLVETGELF
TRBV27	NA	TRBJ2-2	ASSLSENTGELF
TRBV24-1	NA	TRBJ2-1	ATSDDDRGRYNEQF
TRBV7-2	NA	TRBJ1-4	ASSASGKLF
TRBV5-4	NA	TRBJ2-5	ASSLELETQY
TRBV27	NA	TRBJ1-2	ASSLSAGYGYT
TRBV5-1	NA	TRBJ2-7	ASSPSNYEQY
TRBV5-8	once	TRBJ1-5	ASSLVVRTGVQPQH
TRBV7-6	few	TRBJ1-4	ASRYGRGAANEKLF
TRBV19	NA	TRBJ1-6	ASSTMMGTYNSPLH
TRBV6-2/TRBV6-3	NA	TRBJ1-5	ASSYMGQGRQPQH
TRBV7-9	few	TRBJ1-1	ASRDGNMNTEAF